These 5 T cell receptor beta chains were all obtained from the same sample, sequenced in a study of CD8 T cells in Susac syndrome. A quantity of roughly 0.5 to 1 ug RNA underwent reverse transcription using random hexamers. TCRdb re-called the immunoSEQ multiplex PCR reads through MiXCR, storing one row per CDR3 protein. The table shows about 200,000 distinct CDR3 sequences, with more than 85% occurring only once. Specimen: CD8+ T cells from PBMCs. The receptors here all came from a human donor with multiple sclerosis.

This rearrangement joins TRBV9 to TRBJ2-5; D tentatively fits TRBD1 or TRBD2 (5 bases each). The CDR3 is 17 amino acids. The germline CDR1 and CDR2 sequences are SGDLS and YYNGEE. Trimming took 4 bases from V and 5 from J, leaving 24 bases between them. CDR3 amino acids: CASSPGGGGPLVETQYF. CDR3 in DNA: TGTGCCAGCAGCCCAGGTGGGGGTGGTCCTTTGGTGGAGACCCAGTACTTC.

The rearrangement links TRBV5-6 to TRBJ2-7; D is uncertain. This CDR3 has 14 residues. CDR1 SGHDT and CDR2 YYEEEE come from the germline V gene. With 3 bases removed from V and 6 bases from J, the gap between germline ends came to 16 bases. CDR3 DNA: TGTGCCAGCAGCTCAACAGCGCCGAATCCCGAGCAGTACTTC. It yields the protein CASSSTAPNPEQYF. Filled out from reference TRBV5-6 and TRBJ2-7, the complete variable domain reads DAGVTQSPTHLIKTRGQQVTLRCSPKSGHDTVSWYQQALGQGPQFIFQYYEEEERQRGNFPDRFSGHQFPNYSSELNVNALLLGDSALYLCASSSTAPNPEQYFGPGTRLTVT.

V is TRBV12-3 or TRBV12-4 and J is TRBJ1-2; 7 nucleotides agree with TRBD1. The CDR3 is 15 residues long. The junction had 11 bases not matched to a gene; V was cut back by 6 bases and J by 4 bases. The CDR3, as DNA: TGTGCCAGCAGAATGCCAGGACAGGATTCCTATGGCTACACCTTC. Translating it yields CASRMPGQDSYGYTF.

The chain is built from TRBV28 and TRBJ1-5, with a tentative D call TRBD1 (6 bases). Germline lookup yields CDR1 MDHEN and CDR2 SYDVKM. V was cut by 7 bases and J by 2 bases, with 15 bases left in between. There are 15 residues in the CDR3. The CDR3 bases are TGTGCCAGCACCGGAGTGGGGGGCGGCAATCAGCCCCAGCATTTT. It codes for CASTGVGGGNQPQHF.

This chain uses TRBV15 with TRBJ2-4, with 13 bases fitting TRBD2. V lost 0 bases and J lost 5; bases outside the gene matches: 1. Germline CDR1 and CDR2: LNHNV and YYDKDF (reference sequence). The CDR3 length is 16 residues. The CDR3 sequence is CATSRDTSGGENIQYF. CDR3 sequence (DNA): TGTGCCACCAGCAGAGATACTAGCGGGGGGGAAAACATTCAGTACTTC.